The present T cell receptor beta chain was sequenced within a study of shared clonotypes between healthy human individuals. Study background: Serving as donors were a couple of women and a few men, whose ages spanned 18 to 49.

Profiled with immunoSEQ multiplex PCR; TCRdb holds only in-frame clones, not every one. The table lists 2 million to 2.5 million clones, 80% to 95% of them singletons. A word on this clone: The antigen is undetermined.

The CDR3 has 15 amino acids. Trimming shortened V by 5 bases and J by 5 bases, and 17 bases separated the two germline ends. The germline CDR1 and CDR2 sequences are SEHNR and FQNEAQ (reference sequence). Study results and caveats: Large sequencing depth failed to make sorted-subset sequencing complete, rarefaction showed.

The V and J genes are TRBV7-9 and TRBJ2-3; D tentatively fits TRBD1 or TRBD2 (6 bases each). This TCR derives from a man aged 18 to 30 in good health. Some clones in this sample may be carry-over from other donors' samples. Sequencing input: naive CD4+ T cells from PBMCs. Specified subset: CD45RA+ positively selected. The DNA for the CDR3 is TGTGCCAGCAGCCGTGGGTCGGGGGCTGAAGATACGCAGTATTTT. Translating it yields CASSRGSGAEDTQYF.